These 25 T cell receptor beta chains share one sample of origin, sequenced in a study of T cell responses to AZD1222 COVID-19 vaccine. Only in-frame clones appear in the TCRdb table, and some are missing; sequencing was by immunoSEQ multiplex PCR. This table holds some 100,000 clones, roughly 92% found once. The sequences come from peripheral blood, collected 28 days after the second AZD1222 dose. The receptors originated from an adult who received the AZD1222 COVID-19 vaccine.

V gene TRBV20-1 combines with J gene TRBJ1-2; weak D call: TRBD1 (5 bases). This CDR3 has 17 amino acids. Germline V CDR1 and CDR2: DFQATT, SNEGSKA (reference sequence). The germline V and J ends were trimmed by 3 bases and 0 bases, with 20 bases remaining between them. The CDR3 spells CSASLSGTAVSNYGYTF. Here the CDR3 DNA reads TGCAGTGCTAGTCTCTCCGGGACGGCCGTTTCTAACTATGGCTACACCTTC.

The chain is built from TRBV2 and TRBJ2-3; 14 bases are a match to TRBD2. Trimming at V came to 0 bases and at J to 3 bases, leaving 2 bases not matched to a gene. CDR1 is SNHLY and CDR2 is FYNNEI in the germline V gene. The CDR3 runs 17 residues. The CDR3 loop reads CASSEARLAGGTDTQYF. The CDR3 DNA sequence: TGTGCCAGCAGTGAAGCTCGACTAGCGGGGGGGACAGATACGCAGTATTTT.

The V and J genes are TRBV29-1 and TRBJ2-7; 11 bases map to TRBD1. The CDR3 sequence is 13 residues long. Germline V gene data show CDR1 as SQVTM and CDR2 as ANQGSEA. The J segment lost 4 bases and the V segment lost 7 bases, leaving 6 bases of the junction unmatched. The CDR3: CSAGQGVRYEQYF. The CDR3 DNA reads as TGCAGCGCGGGACAGGGGGTGAGGTACGAGCAGTACTTC.

The chain has TRBV9 and TRBJ2-2; 10 nucleotides align to TRBD1. Trimming took 4 bases from V and 2 from J; bases not matched to a gene: 8. CDR1 is SGDLS, CDR2 YYNGEE, per germline. This CDR3 region has 17 residues. CDR3 in amino acids: CASSRRRDRGNTGELFF. The CDR3 DNA is TGTGCCAGCAGCCGACGAAGGGACAGGGGCAACACCGGGGAGCTGTTTTTT.

This clone was detected only once. V and J are TRBV7-2 and TRBJ1-5; D might be TRBD1 (5 bases). Germline V lookup: CDR1 SGHTA, CDR2 FQGNSA. V lost 5 bases, J lost 9 bases, and 17 bases lay in between. The CDR3 totals 14 residues. The CDR3, as DNA: TGTGCCAGCAGCCAGACAGCCATCAATTTGCCCCAGCATTTT. The encoded protein is CASSQTAINLPQHF.

The rearrangement joins TRBV18 to TRBJ2-3; the D gene is possibly TRBD2 (6 bases). The CDR3 totals 17 residues. The V and J ends lost 3 bases and 6 bases respectively, with 22 bases between them. From germline, CDR1 is KGHSH and CDR2 LQKENI. CDR3 DNA: TGTGCCAGCTCACCGTCCCTAGCGACTGGTGGGCATGATACGCAGTATTTT. Translated: CASSPSLATGGHDTQYF.

The chain has TRBV7-9 and TRBJ1-1; a weak D match, TRBD1 (5 bases). The CDR3 is 15 residues long. V dropped 1 base and J dropped 6 bases, with 15 bases sitting between them. The germline V gene has CDR1 SEHNR and CDR2 FQNEAQ (reference sequence). The CDR3 region has the DNA TGTGCCAGCAGCTTAGTCAACGGGGCCGGCGCTGAAGCTTTCTTT. This sequence encodes CASSLVNGAGAEAFF.

This clone was seen just once. The chain carries TRBV30 and TRBJ2-3, with 8 bases aligning to TRBD1. This CDR3 spans 15 amino acids. Germline lookup yields CDR1 GTSNPN and CDR2 SVGIG (reference sequence). The trim removed 4 bases at V and 1 base at J, leaving 7 bases unmatched. In nucleotides, the CDR3 is TGTGCCTGGAACGGACAGGGAATGGGCACAGATACGCAGTATTTT. Translating it yields CAWNGQGMGTDTQYF.

The chain couples TRBV7-2 to TRBJ2-1; perhaps TRBD1 as D (6 bases). Germline V gene lookup returns CDR1 SGHTA and CDR2 FQGNSA. The CDR3 extends over 15 amino acids. V lost 5 bases to trimming and J lost 4 bases, with 15 bases between them. This chain's CDR3 is CASSPETGLYNEQFF. In nucleotides, the CDR3 is TGTGCCAGCAGCCCCGAAACAGGGCTTTACAATGAGCAGTTCTTC.

V is TRBV6-2 or TRBV6-3 and J is TRBJ1-5, with D hard to call. The germline CDR1 and CDR2 sequences are MNHEY and SVGEGT. CDR3 size: 11 residues. Trimming removed 5 bases from V and 7 bases from J, with 6 bases in between. The CDR3: CASSEGQPQHF. CDR3 in DNA: TGTGCCAGCAGTGAGGGACAGCCCCAGCATTTT.

V usage is TRBV23-1 and J usage is TRBJ2-1; D may be TRBD1 (5 bases). TRBV23-1 is placed among ORFs of uncertain function. CDR3 length equals 18 residues. V lost 0 bases, J lost 7 bases, and 22 bases lay in between. The CDR3 sequence is CASSQSGLPFWVGNEQFF. The CDR3 coding sequence is TGCGCCAGCAGTCAATCGGGGCTACCCTTTTGGGTTGGGAATGAGCAGTTCTTC.

In regard to this clone: The sample carries other DNA sequences with the same CDR3. The rearrangement joins TRBV12-3 or TRBV12-4 to TRBJ1-2; no clear D. The CDR3 sequence is 13 residues long. Trimming cost V 1 base and J 3 bases, with 6 bases left between them. The DNA of the CDR3 is TGTGCCAGCAGTTTAGACAGATACTATGGCTACACCTTC. Its protein product is CASSLDRYYGYTF.

This CDR3 reads CASSPSGTGGYNEQFF. The CDR3 coding sequence is TGTGCCAGCTCACCTTCCGGGACAGGGGGATACAATGAGCAGTTCTTC. J is TRBJ2-1 and V is TRBV18; 11 nucleotides match TRBD1. CDR1 is KGHSH, CDR2 LQKENI, per germline. This CDR3 has 16 amino acids. V shed 3 bases, J shed 4 bases, and the junction held 5 bases outside the gene matches.

The rearrangement links TRBV27 to TRBJ1-6; 7 bases line up with TRBD1. Germline V gene sequence: CDR1 MNHEY, CDR2 SMNVEV (reference sequence). The CDR3 length is 14 residues. V trimming: 7 bases; J trimming: 9 bases; junction bases outside the gene matches: 9. The CDR3 sequence is CASNNRGLGSPLHF. The CDR3 region has the DNA TGTGCCAGCAATAACAGGGGATTGGGTTCACCCCTCCACTTT.

V is TRBV30 and J is TRBJ2-1; D remains ambiguous. CDR1 GTSNPN and CDR2 SVGIG come from the germline V gene (reference sequence). This CDR3 has 14 residues. Trimming left V 0 bases short and J 3 bases short, with 9 bases between. DNA for the CDR3: TGTGCCTGGAGTGTACTGACCGGCTACAATGAGCAGTTCTTC. This sequence encodes CAWSVLTGYNEQFF.

V usage is TRBV6-5 and J usage is TRBJ1-1; D unresolved. V lost 4 bases to trimming and J lost 1 base, with 4 bases between them. The CDR3 totals 12 residues. From germline, CDR1 is MNHEY and CDR2 SVGAGI. CDR3 residues: CASSLENTEAFF. As DNA, the CDR3 is TGTGCCAGCAGTTTAGAGAACACTGAAGCTTTCTTT.

This clone was observed once. The rearrangement joins TRBV5-1 to TRBJ2-3; no clear D gene. The V gene lost 0 bases and the J gene lost 2 bases, with 16 bases spanning the gap. The germline CDR1 and CDR2 sequences are SGHRS and YFSETQ. CDR3 length equals 17 residues. The CDR3 spells CASSLGRPPLYTDTQYF. CDR3 coding DNA: TGCGCCAGCAGCTTGGGTCGTCCCCCCCTATACACAGATACGCAGTATTTT. The full variable domain, in which reference TRBV5-1 and TRBJ2-3 provide the parts outside the CDR3, is KAGVTQTPRYLIKTRGQQVTLSCSPISGHRSVSWYQQTPGQGLQFLFEYFSETQRNKGNFPGRFSGRQFSNSRSEMNVSTLELGDSALYLCASSLGRPPLYTDTQYFGPGTRLTVL.

The chain combines TRBV2 with TRBJ2-3, with D tentatively TRBD1 (5 bases). Trimming took off 8 bases at V and 1 base at J, with 19 bases between the two ends. Germline lookup yields CDR1 SNHLY and CDR2 FYNNEI. The CDR3 runs to 16 residues. The CDR3 DNA reads TGTGCCAGCGGCCTTTCAGGGTGGTCTGGCACAGATACGCAGTATTTT. This codes for CASGLSGWSGTDTQYF.

The chain carries TRBV7-8 and TRBJ1-2; D may be TRBD1 (6 bases). The CDR3 extends over 14 amino acids. Germline lookup yields CDR1 SGHVS and CDR2 FQNEAQ. V lost 5 bases and J 3 bases, leaving 13 bases between the germline ends. CDR3 amino acids: CASSNLHRDYGYTF. CDR3 DNA: TGTGCCAGCAGCAACCTGCACAGGGACTATGGCTACACCTTC.

The gene calls are TRBV30 and TRBJ2-1; 8 nucleotides line up with TRBD2. The trim removed 3 bases at V and 11 bases at J, leaving 12 bases unmatched. This CDR3 is built from 14 residues. Germline CDR1 is GTSNPN and CDR2 is SVGIG (reference sequence). The CDR3 region is CAWSSGTSSSQQFF. CDR3 nucleotide sequence: TGTGCCTGGAGCTCCGGGACTAGTTCCAGTCAGCAGTTCTTC.

The rearrangement links TRBV5-5 to TRBJ2-3; D is unresolved. Trimming cost V 4 bases and J 0 bases, with 9 bases left between them. The CDR3 has 14 residues. Germline CDR1 reads SGHKS; CDR2 reads YYEKEE (reference sequence). The CDR3: CASSRITSTDTQYF. In DNA form, the CDR3 reads TGTGCCAGCAGCCGAATTACTAGCACAGATACGCAGTATTTT.

The chain is built from TRBV5-1 and TRBJ1-1; D is perhaps TRBD1 (5 bases). The CDR3 contains 14 residues. Trimming left V 4 bases short and J 3 bases short, with 13 bases between. Germline loops: CDR1 SGHRS, CDR2 YFSETQ. Written as DNA, the CDR3 is TGCGCCAGCAGCCCTCAGGGCGGGTACACTGAAGCTTTCTTT. Protein sequence: CASSPQGGYTEAFF.

CDR3 nucleotides: TGTGCCAGCAGCTCCATAGCGGGGGGGCCGAGTTTGGACAATGAGCAGTTCTTC. Amino acid sequence: CASSSIAGGPSLDNEQFF. The chain uses TRBV7-9 and TRBJ2-1; 11 bases map to TRBD2. Germline CDR1 reads SEHNR; CDR2 reads FQNEAQ (reference sequence). The J segment lost 5 bases and the V segment lost 4 bases, leaving 13 bases of the junction unmatched. The CDR3 totals 18 residues. The whole variable domain, filled in from reference TRBV7-9 and TRBJ2-1, reads DTGVSQNPRHKITKRGQNVTFRCDPISEHNRLYWYRQTLGQGPEFLTYFQNEAQLEKSRLLSDRFSAERPKGSFSTLEIQRTEQGDSAMYLCASSSIAGGPSLDNEQFFGPGTRLTVL.

V gene TRBV30 combines with J gene TRBJ1-5; D uncertain. Between the trimmed V and J ends, which lost 2 bases and 1 base, there was a span of 12 bases. The CDR3 totals 15 residues. Germline CDR1 GTSNPN, CDR2 SVGIG (reference sequence). Written as DNA, the CDR3 is TGTGCCTGGAGTATCAACCTGTTAAGCAATCAGCCCCAGCATTTT. Translation: CAWSINLLSNQPQHF. Full variable domain (rest looked up from reference TRBV30 and TRBJ1-5): SQTIHQWPATLVQPVGSPLSLECTVEGTSNPNLYWYRQAAGRGLQLLFYSVGIGQISSEVPQNLSASRPQDRQFILSSKKLLLSDSGFYLCAWSINLLSNQPQHFGDGTRLSIL.

The rearrangement uses TRBV30 and TRBJ1-2; D is perhaps TRBD1 (6 bases). This CDR3 contains 12 residues. Germline CDR1 reads GTSNPN; CDR2 reads SVGIG (reference sequence). V shed 3 bases and J shed 4 bases, with 9 bases lying between them. The CDR3 region has the DNA TGTGCCTGGAGAAAGGACAGCTATGGCTACACCTTC. Translated: CAWRKDSYGYTF.